This T cell receptor (beta chain) came from a study of T cell clones after liver transplantation. Whole-study context: Blood was drawn pre-transplant, before withdrawal, and after full or failed withdrawal.

J gave up 7 bases and V 1 base, and 3 bases lay outside the gene matches. CDR1 is PRHDT, CDR2 FYEKMQ, per germline (reference sequence). The CDR3 covers 16 residues. Assay used: immunoSEQ multiplex PCR; TCRdb lists only in-frame clones, some missing. This sample has about 120,000 clones; approximately 90% occur once, and the top ten carry approximately 0.78%. This TCR derives from a human patient who received a liver transplant. Some T cells may originate from the graft donor. The rearrangement links TRBV13 to TRBJ2-1, with 14 bases fitting TRBD2. The source was CD4+ T cells from blood, collected 12 months after liver transplant. DNA of the CDR3: TGTGCCAGCAGCTTAGTCAGACTAGCGGGAGGGAATGAGCAGTTCTTC. It encodes CASSLVRLAGGNEQFF.